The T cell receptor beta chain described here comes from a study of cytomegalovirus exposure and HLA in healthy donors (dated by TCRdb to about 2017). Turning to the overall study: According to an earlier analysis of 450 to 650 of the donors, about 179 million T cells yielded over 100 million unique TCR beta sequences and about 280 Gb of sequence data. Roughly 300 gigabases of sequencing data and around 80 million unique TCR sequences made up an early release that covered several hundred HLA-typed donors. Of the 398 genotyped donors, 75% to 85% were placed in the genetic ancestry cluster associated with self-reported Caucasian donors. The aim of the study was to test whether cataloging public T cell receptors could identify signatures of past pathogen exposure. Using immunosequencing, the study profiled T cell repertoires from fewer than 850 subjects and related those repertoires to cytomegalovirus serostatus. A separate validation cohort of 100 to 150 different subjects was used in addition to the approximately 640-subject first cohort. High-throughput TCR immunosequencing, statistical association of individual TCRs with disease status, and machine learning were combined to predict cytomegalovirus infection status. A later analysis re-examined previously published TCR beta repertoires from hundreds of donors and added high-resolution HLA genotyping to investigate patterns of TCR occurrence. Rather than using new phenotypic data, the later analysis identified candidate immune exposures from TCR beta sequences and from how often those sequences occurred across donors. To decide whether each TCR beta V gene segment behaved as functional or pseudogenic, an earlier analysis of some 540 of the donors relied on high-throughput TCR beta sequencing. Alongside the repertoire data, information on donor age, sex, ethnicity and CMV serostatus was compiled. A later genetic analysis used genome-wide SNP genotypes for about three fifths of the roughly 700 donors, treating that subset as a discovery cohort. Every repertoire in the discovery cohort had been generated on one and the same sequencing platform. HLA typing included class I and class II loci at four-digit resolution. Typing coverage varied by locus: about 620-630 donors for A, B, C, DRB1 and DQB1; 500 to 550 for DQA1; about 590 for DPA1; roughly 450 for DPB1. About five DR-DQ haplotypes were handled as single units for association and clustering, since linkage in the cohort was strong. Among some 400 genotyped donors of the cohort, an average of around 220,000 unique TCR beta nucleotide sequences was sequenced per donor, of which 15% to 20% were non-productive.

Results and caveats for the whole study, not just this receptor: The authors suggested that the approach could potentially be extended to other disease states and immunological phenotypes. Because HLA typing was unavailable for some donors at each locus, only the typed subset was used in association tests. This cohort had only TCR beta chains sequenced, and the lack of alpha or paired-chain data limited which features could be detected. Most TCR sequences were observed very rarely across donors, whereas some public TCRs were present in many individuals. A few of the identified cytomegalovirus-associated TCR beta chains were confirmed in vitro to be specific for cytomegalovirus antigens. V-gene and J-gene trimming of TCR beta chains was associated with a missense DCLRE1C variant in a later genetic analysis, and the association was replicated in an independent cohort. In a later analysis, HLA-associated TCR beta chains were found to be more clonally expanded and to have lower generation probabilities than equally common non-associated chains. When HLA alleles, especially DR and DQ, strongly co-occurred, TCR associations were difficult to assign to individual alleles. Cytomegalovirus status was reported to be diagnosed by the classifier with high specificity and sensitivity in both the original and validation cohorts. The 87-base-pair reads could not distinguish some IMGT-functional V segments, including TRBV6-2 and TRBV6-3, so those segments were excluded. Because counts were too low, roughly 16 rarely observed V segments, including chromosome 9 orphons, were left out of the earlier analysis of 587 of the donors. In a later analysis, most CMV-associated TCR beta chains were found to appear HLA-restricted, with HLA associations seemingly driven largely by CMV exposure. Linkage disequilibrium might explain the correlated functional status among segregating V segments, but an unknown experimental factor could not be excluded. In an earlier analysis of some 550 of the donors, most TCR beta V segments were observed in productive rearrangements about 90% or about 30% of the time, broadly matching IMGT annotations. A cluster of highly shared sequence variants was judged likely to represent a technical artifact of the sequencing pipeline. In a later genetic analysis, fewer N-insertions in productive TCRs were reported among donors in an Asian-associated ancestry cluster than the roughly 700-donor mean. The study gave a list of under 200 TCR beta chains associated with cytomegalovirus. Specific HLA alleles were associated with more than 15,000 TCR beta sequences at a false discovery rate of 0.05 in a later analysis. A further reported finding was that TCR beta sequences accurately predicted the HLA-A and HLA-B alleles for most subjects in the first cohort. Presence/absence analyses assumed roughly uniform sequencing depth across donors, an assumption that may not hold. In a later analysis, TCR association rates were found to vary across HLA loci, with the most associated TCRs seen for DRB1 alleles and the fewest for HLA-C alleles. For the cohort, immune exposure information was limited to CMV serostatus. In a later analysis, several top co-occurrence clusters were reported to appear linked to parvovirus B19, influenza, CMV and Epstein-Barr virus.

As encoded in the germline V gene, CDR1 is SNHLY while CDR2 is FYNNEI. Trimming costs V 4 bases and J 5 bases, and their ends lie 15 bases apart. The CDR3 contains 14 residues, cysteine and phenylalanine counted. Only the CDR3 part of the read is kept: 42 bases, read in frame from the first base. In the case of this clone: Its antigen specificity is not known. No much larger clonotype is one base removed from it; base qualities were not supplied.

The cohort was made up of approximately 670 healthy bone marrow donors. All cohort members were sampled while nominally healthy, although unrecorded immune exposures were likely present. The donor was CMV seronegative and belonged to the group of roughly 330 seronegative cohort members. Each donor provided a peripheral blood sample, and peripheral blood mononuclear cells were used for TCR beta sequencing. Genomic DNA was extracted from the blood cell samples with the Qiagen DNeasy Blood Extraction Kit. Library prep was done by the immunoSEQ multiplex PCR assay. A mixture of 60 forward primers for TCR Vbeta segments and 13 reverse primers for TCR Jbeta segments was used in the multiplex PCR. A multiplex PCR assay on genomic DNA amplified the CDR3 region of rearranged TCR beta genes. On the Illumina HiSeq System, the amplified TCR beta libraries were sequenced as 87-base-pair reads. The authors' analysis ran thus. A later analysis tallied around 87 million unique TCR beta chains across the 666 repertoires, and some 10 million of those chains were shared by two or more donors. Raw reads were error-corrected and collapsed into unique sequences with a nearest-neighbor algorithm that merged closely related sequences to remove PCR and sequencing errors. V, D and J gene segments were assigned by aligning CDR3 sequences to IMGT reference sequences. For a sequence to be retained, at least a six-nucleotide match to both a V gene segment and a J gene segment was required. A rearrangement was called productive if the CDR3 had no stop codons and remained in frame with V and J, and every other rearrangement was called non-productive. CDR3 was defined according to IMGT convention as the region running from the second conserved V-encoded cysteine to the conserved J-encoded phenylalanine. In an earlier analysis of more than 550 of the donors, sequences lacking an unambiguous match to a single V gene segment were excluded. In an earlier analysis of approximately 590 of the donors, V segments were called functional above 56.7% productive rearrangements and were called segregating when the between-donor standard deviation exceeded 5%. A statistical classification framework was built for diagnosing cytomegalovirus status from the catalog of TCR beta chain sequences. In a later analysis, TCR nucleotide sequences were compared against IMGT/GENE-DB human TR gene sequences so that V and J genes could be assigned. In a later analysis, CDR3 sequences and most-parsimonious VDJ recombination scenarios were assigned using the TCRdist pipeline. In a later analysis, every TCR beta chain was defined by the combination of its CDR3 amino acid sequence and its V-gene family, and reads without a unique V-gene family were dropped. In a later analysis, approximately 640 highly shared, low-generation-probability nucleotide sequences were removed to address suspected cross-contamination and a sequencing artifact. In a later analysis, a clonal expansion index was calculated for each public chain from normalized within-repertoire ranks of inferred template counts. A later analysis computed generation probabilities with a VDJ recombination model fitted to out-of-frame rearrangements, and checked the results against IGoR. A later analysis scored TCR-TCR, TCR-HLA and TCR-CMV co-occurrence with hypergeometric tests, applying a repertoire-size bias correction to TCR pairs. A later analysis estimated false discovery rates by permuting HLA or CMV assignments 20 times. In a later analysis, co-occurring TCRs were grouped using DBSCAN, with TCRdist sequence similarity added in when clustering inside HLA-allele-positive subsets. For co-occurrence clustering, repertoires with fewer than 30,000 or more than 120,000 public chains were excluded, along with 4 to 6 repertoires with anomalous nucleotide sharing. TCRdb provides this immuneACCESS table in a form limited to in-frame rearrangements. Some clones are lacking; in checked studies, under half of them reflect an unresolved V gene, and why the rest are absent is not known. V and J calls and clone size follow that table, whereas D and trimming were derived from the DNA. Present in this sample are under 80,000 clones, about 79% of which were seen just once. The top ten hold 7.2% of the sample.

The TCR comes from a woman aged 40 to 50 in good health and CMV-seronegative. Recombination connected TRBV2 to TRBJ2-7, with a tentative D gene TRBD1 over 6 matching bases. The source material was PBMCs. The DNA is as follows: TGTGCCAGCAGTGCGCGGCAGGGGTCCCACGAGCAGTACTTC. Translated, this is CASSARQGSHEQYF.